This T cell receptor (beta chain) appears in the sequencing data of a study of cytomegalovirus exposure and HLA in healthy donors. Use of 60 Vbeta and 13 Jbeta primers characterized the PCR. Clones were read by immunoSEQ multiplex PCR, and TCRdb kept only the in-frame ones, dropping some. Here the sample spans fewer than 100,000 clones, about 79% being singletons. The specimen was PBMCs. The receptor was isolated from a female donor in good health and CMV-seronegative.

The DNA of the CDR3 is TGCAGCCAAGTTGGAGCGGGGACAGGGGGGTTGGGGCAGTTCTTC. It is translated as CSQVGAGTGGLGQFF. The genes are TRBV29-1 and TRBJ2-1; 11 nucleotides align to TRBD1. The V segment lost 8 bases and the J segment 12 bases; nucleotides outside the gene matches: 18. The CDR3 totals 15 residues. Looked up from germline, CDR1 is SQVTM and CDR2 is ANQGSEA.